A selection of T cell receptor beta chains follows, all from one sample in a study of spatial heterogeneity in lung cancer. MiXCR, run by TCRdb on the 5' RACE reads, gives a single entry per CDR3 protein. The repertoire holds about 120,000 distinct CDR3 sequences, with 10% to 15% as singletons. This specimen was PBMCs, taken at follow-up. These receptors came from a male donor with early-stage non-small cell lung cancer. CDR3s leave out the opening cysteine and the closing phenylalanine or tryptophan.

V gene: TRBV7-8
J gene: TRBJ1-5
CDR3 length: 14
CDR3 protein: ASSPRAGRGNQPQH

V gene: TRBV11-1
J gene: TRBJ2-7
CDR3 length: 12
CDR3 protein: ASSPGQAIYEQY

V gene: TRBV10-3
J gene: TRBJ1-5
CDR3 length: 14
CDR3 protein: AISEEQGGSGQPQH

V gene: TRBV11-1
J gene: TRBJ2-3
CDR3 length: 13
CDR3 protein: ASSLGVPLGDTQY

V gene: TRBV6-2/TRBV6-3
J gene: TRBJ1-2
CDR3 length: 11
CDR3 protein: ASSRGLGYGYT

V gene: TRBV20-1
J gene: TRBJ2-7
CDR3 length: 12
CDR3 protein: SARDRGELYEQY

V gene: TRBV5-1
J gene: TRBJ2-7
CDR3 length: 12
CDR3 protein: ASSLRQGSNEQY

V gene: TRBV4-2
J gene: TRBJ1-5
CDR3 length: 14
CDR3 protein: ASSTLAGYSNQPQH

V gene: TRBV7-9
J gene: TRBJ2-7
CDR3 length: 13
CDR3 protein: ASSSTQGALPEQY

V gene: TRBV5-5
J gene: TRBJ1-1
CDR3 length: 14
CDR3 protein: ASSLGQETMNTEAF

V gene: TRBV5-5
J gene: TRBJ1-1
CDR3 length: 13
CDR3 protein: ASSTYQGARGEAF

V gene: TRBV27
J gene: TRBJ1-2
CDR3 length: 15
CDR3 protein: ASSPIPGGRKNYGYT

V gene: TRBV3-1
J gene: TRBJ2-2
CDR3 length: 12
CDR3 protein: ASSHSKDTGELF

V gene: TRBV24-1
J gene: TRBJ1-4
CDR3 length: 12
CDR3 protein: ATSETGQVGKLF

V gene: TRBV12-3/TRBV12-4
J gene: TRBJ2-1
CDR3 length: 13
CDR3 protein: ASSSDVSSYNEQF

V gene: TRBV5-5
J gene: TRBJ1-4
CDR3 length: 16
CDR3 protein: ASSFPGPGRATNEKLF

V gene: TRBV7-9
J gene: TRBJ1-3
CDR3 length: 12
CDR3 protein: ASSPTVSGNTIY

V gene: TRBV7-2
J gene: TRBJ2-5
CDR3 length: 17
CDR3 protein: ASSSRLIGLAGGQETQY

V gene: TRBV7-3
J gene: TRBJ2-5
CDR3 length: 12
CDR3 protein: ASSAQGREETQY

V gene: TRBV6-6
J gene: TRBJ2-7
CDR3 length: 13
CDR3 protein: ASSPRQGNSYEQY

V gene: TRBV28
J gene: TRBJ1-2
CDR3 length: 11
CDR3 protein: ASSEQGFYGYT

V gene: TRBV7-2
J gene: TRBJ1-5
CDR3 length: 14
CDR3 protein: ASSLAGSVSNQPQH

V gene: TRBV6-2/TRBV6-3
J gene: TRBJ1-2
CDR3 length: 12
CDR3 protein: ASSWLEFNYGYT

V gene: TRBV12-3/TRBV12-4
J gene: TRBJ1-5
CDR3 length: 13
CDR3 protein: ASSLGGVGSQPQH

V gene: TRBV7-2
J gene: TRBJ1-6
CDR3 length: 11
CDR3 protein: ASTQDYNSPLH

V gene: TRBV9
J gene: TRBJ2-7
CDR3 length: 13
CDR3 protein: ASSPIAGASYEQY

V gene: TRBV11-3
J gene: TRBJ1-6
CDR3 length: 15
CDR3 protein: ASSSLIDRDRDSPLH

V gene: TRBV19
J gene: TRBJ1-5
CDR3 length: 15
CDR3 protein: ASSLTPEGISNQPQH

V gene: TRBV12-3/TRBV12-4
J gene: TRBJ1-6
CDR3 length: 12
CDR3 protein: ASMSSLYNSPLH

V gene: TRBV6-6
J gene: TRBJ2-1
CDR3 length: 13
CDR3 protein: ASSTDRGLYNEQF

V gene: TRBV20-1
J gene: TRBJ2-3
CDR3 length: 14
CDR3 protein: SARDPSGGHTDTQY

V gene: TRBV3-1
J gene: TRBJ1-2
CDR3 length: 14
CDR3 protein: ASSQAGAQPTHGYT

V gene: TRBV29-1
J gene: TRBJ1-1
CDR3 length: 11
CDR3 protein: SVATAPNTEAF

V gene: TRBV6-2/TRBV6-3
J gene: TRBJ1-1
CDR3 length: 10
CDR3 protein: ASSSSDTEAF

V gene: TRBV18
J gene: TRBJ1-6
CDR3 length: 13
CDR3 protein: ASSSRDGYNSPIH

V gene: TRBV29-1
J gene: TRBJ1-1
CDR3 length: 11
CDR3 protein: CVREGRDANAF

V gene: TRBV9
J gene: TRBJ2-2
CDR3 length: 13
CDR3 protein: ASIYFRDCTGELF

V gene: TRBV24-1
J gene: TRBJ2-3
CDR3 length: 13
CDR3 protein: ATSDLPSGGDTQY

V gene: TRBV2
J gene: TRBJ1-2
CDR3 length: 12
CDR3 protein: ASRGSALDYGYT

V gene: TRBV28
J gene: TRBJ2-1
CDR3 length: 14
CDR3 protein: ASSRLLMTSYNEQF

V gene: TRBV5-1
J gene: TRBJ2-5
CDR3 length: 10
CDR3 protein: ASSHRGETQY

V gene: TRBV20-1
J gene: TRBJ1-1
CDR3 length: 13
CDR3 protein: SARDNTGVNTEAF

V gene: TRBV20-1
J gene: TRBJ2-3
CDR3 length: 9
CDR3 protein: SAPRFDTQY

V gene: TRBV30
J gene: TRBJ2-7
CDR3 length: 11
CDR3 protein: AWSRDRDDEQY

V gene: TRBV7-9
J gene: TRBJ2-7
CDR3 length: 12
CDR3 protein: ASSLVHRSYEQY